This T cell receptor (beta chain) was found in a study of blood T cell repertoires in COVID-19. Study details: The United States, Italy and Spain supplied acute and convalescent COVID-19 samples. In each case, the material was cDNA or gDNA derived from T cells, B-cell-depleted T cells, or PBMCs.

In the authors' methods: Reference gene primer amplification in the assay estimated nucleated cell counts. TCRdb keeps only in-frame clones here, not all; method: immunoSEQ multiplex PCR. V, J and clone size are taken as reported in that table, and D and trimming were inferred from the DNA itself. The top ten clones hold about 22% of a sample with 40,000 to 50,000 clones, about nine tenths of them seen once. Only one count was recorded for this clone. Germline V gene sequence: CDR1 LGHNA, CDR2 YSLEER. With 6 bases clipped from V and 6 bases from J, the junction kept 10 bases outside the gene matches. There are 15 residues in the CDR3.

This receptor was taken from a man between 45 and 60 years old with active COVID-19. Input material: peripheral blood. The V call is TRBV4-3, the J call TRBJ2-3; 9 bases are shared with TRBD2. CDR3 nucleotide sequence: TGCGCCAGCAGGCCGGGACTAGCTTTGGGGGATACGCAGTATTTT. Protein: CASRPGLALGDTQYF.